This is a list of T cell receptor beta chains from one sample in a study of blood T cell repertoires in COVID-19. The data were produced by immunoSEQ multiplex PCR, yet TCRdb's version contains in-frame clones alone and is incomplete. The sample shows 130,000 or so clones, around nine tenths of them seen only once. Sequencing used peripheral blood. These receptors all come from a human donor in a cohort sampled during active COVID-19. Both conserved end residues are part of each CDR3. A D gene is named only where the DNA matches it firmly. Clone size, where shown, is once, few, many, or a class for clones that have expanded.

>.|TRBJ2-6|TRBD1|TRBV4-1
TGCGCCAGCAGCCAGACAGGGGCCGGCTCTGGGGCCAACGTCCTGACTTTC
CASSQTGAGSGANVLTF
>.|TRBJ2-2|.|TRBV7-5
TGTGCCAGAAGCTTAGTTCCTAGGGGCGCTTGTACCGGGGAGCTGTTTTTT
CARSLVPRGACTGELFF
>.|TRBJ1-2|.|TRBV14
TGTGCCAGCAGCTCCCAGGGGAGCTATGGCTACACCTTC
CASSSQGSYGYTF
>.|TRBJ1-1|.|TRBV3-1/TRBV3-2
TGTGCCAGCAGCCAAGGAGACGGCTGGCAGGGCACTGAAGCTTTCTTT
CASSQGDGWQGTEAFF
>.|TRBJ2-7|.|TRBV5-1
TGCGCCAGCAGCTTGGGAGGGTTCGCCTACGAGCAGTACTTC
CASSLGGFAYEQYF
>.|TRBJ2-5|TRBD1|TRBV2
TGTGCCAGCAGTGAACCGGGACAGTTGGAGACCCAGTACTTC
CASSEPGQLETQYF
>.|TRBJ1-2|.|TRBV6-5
TGTGCCAGCACAGGGATTGGCTATGGCTACACCTTC
CASTGIGYGYTF
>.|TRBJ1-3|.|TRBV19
TGTGCCAGTAGTATATCATCGACAGGCTCCCTCCCCTCTGGAAACACCATATATTTT
CASSISSTGSLPSGNTIYF
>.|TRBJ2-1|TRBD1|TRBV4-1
TGCGCCAGCAGCCAAGGACAGGGGAGCTCCTACAATGAGCAGTTCTTC
CASSQGQGSSYNEQFF
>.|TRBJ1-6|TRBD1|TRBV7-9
TGTGCCAGCAGCGCCGGGACAGATAATTCACCCCTCCACTTT
CASSAGTDNSPLHF
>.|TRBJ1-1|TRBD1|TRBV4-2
TGTGCCAGCAGCCAAGATTCGGAGGGGGCGCGGGCTGAAGCTTTCTTT
CASSQDSEGARAEAFF
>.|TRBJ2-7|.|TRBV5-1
TGCGCCAGCAGGGGGGGAAGTACCTACGAGCAGTACTTC
CASRGGSTYEQYF
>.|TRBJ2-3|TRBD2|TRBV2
TGTGCCAGCAGTGATAGGACTAGCTGGACAGATACGCAGTATTTT
CASSDRTSWTDTQYF
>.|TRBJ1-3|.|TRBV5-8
TGTGCCAGCAGCCCCGGGGGGGGAAACACCATATATTTT
CASSPGGGNTIYF
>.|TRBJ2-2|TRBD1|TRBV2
TGTGCCAGCAGCAATGACAGGGCTGTGTATACCGGGGAGCTGTTTTTT
CASSNDRAVYTGELFF
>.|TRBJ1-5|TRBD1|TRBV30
TGTGCCTGGGGGACAGGCAGCAATCAGCCCCAGCATTTT
CAWGTGSNQPQHF
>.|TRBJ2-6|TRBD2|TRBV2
TGTGCCAGCAATCGACTAGCTCGAGGGGTCTCTGGGGCCAACGTCCTGACTTTC
CASNRLARGVSGANVLTF
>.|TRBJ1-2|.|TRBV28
TGTGCCAGCAGTTTAACCAGGGGTGTAAGTGGTGGCTACACCTTC
CASSLTRGVSGGYTF
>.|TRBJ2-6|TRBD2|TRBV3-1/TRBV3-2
TGTGCCAGCAGCCAAGTGGCGGGAGGGCCTGCTGGGGCCAACGTCCTGACTTTC
CASSQVAGGPAGANVLTF
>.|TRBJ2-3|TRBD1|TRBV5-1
TGCGCCAGCAGCTTGGACAGGGGGTTCCCAGATACGCAGTATTTT
CASSLDRGFPDTQYF
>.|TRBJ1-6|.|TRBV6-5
TGTGCCAGCAGTTACATGACTCCTGGTTCACCCCTCCACTTT
CASSYMTPGSPLHF
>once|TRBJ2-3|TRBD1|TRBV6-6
TGTGCCAGCATCACGAGAGGGGGCGATACGCAGTATTTT
CASITRGGDTQYF
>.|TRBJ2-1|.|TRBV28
TGTGCCAGCAGTTTAGTTTTCGGGGAGCAGTTCTTC
CASSLVFGEQFF
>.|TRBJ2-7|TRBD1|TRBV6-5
TGTGCCAGCAGTTACCAAGGGACAGCATACGAGCAGTACTTC
CASSYQGTAYEQYF
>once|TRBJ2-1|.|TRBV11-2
TGTGCCAGCAGCTTAGTAGAACGAGGGCCCTACAATGAGCAGTTCTTC
CASSLVERGPYNEQFF
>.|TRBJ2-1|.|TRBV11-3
TGTGCCAGCAGCCTCACAGGGGGGGGATCCAATGAGCAGTTCTTC
CASSLTGGGSNEQFF
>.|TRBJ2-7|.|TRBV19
TGTGCCAGTAGCAAACCCGGGGCCTACGAGCAGTACTTC
CASSKPGAYEQYF
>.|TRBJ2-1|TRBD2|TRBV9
TGTGCCAGCAGCGTAGTTACTAGCGGGCCCCACAATGAGCAGTTCTTC
CASSVVTSGPHNEQFF
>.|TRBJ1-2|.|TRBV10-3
TGTGCCATCAGTCCGACAGGAACTAACTATGGCTACACCTTC
CAISPTGTNYGYTF
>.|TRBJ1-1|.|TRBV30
TGTGCCTGGGTCCCCTCGGGAGTTTTACCTGTGAACACTGAAGCTTTCTTT
CAWVPSGVLPVNTEAFF
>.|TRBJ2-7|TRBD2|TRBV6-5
TGTGCCAGCAGTTACGGGCTAGCGGGAGACGAGCAGTACTTC
CASSYGLAGDEQYF
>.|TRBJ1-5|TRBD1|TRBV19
TGTGCCAGTAGTATGGGCGTAATACAGGGGGACGGGATTCAGCCCCAGCATTTT
CASSMGVIQGDGIQPQHF
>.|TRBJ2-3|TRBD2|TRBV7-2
TGTGCCAGCAGCCTGCTGGGGGGGGACCTATCCGATACGCAGTATTTT
CASSLLGGDLSDTQYF
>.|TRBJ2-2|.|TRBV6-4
TGTGCCAGCAGATCTTCAGGGCTGTACGGGGAGCTGTTTTTT
CASRSSGLYGELFF
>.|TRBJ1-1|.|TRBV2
TGTGCCAGCAGTGAATCGGGGTACACTGAAGCTTTCTTT
CASSESGYTEAFF
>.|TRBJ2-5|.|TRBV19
TGTGCCAGTAGTAGTTCCCACGGGACTTCGCAAGAGACCCAGTACTTC
CASSSSHGTSQETQYF
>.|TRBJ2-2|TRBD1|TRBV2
TGTGCCAGCAAGACAGGGGGCGCTGGGACCGGGGAGCTGTTTTTT
CASKTGGAGTGELFF
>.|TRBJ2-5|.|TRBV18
TGTGCCAGCTCACTCTCAGGAAAAGAGACCCAGTACTTC
CASSLSGKETQYF
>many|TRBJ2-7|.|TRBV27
TGTGCCAGCAGTTTATTACCTATGGGAGGCCTCTACGAGCAGTACTTC
CASSLLPMGGLYEQYF
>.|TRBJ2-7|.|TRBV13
TGTGCCAGCAGCCCCCCTAGAGGCTACGAGCAGTACTTC
CASSPPRGYEQYF